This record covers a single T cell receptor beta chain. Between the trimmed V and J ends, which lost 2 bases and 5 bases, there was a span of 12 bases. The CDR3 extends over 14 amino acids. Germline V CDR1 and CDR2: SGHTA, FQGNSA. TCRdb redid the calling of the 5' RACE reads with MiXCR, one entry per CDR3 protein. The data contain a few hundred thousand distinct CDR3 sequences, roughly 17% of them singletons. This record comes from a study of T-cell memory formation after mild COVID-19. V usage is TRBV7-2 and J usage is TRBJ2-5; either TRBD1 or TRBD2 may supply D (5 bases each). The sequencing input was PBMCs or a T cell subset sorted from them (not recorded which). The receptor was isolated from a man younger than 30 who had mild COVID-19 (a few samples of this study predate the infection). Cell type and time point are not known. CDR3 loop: CASSLNHRRETQYF. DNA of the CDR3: TGTGCCAGCAGCTTAAATCACAGGAGGGAGACCCAGTACTTC.